Here is one T cell receptor beta chain with its context. No antigen is known for it. Positive CCR7 selection of CD45RO-negative cells yielded the naive CD8 cells, and terminally differentiated effector memory CD45RA+ cells were excluded. There were only Caucasian adults among the donors, and all lived in Nashville, Tennessee. The CDR3 covers 15 residues. From germline, CDR1 is ENHRY and CDR2 SYGVKD. The germline V and J ends were trimmed by 6 bases and 3 bases, with 14 bases remaining between them. These data belong to a study of shared clonotypes between healthy human individuals. Findings and caveats of the study: Compared with memory subsets, naive subsets generally had larger estimated richness.

Only in-frame clones appear in the TCRdb table, and some are missing; sequencing was by immunoSEQ multiplex PCR. The sample has about 2.1 million clones; 85% to 95% are singletons. J is TRBJ2-2 and V is TRBV10-3; D is uncertain. The clonotype comes from a man younger than 30 in good health. Some clones in this sample may be carry-over from other donors' samples. Sequenced sample: naive CD8+ T cells from PBMCs. The CDR3 DNA is TGTGCCATCAGCGATCAGCCTGGGGACACCGGGGAGCTGTTTTTT. Translating gives CAISDQPGDTGELFF.